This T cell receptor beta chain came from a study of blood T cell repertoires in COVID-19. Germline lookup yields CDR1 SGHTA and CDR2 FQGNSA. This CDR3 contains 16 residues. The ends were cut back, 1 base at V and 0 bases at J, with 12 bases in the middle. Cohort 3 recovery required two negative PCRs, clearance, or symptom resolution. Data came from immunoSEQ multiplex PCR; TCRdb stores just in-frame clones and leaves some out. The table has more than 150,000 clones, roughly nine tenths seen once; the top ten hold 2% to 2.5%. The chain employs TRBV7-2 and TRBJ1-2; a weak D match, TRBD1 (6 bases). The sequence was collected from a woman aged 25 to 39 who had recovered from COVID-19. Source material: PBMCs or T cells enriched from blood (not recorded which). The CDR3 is CASSLGGQGANYGYTF. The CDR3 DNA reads TGTGCCAGCAGCTTAGGGGGGCAGGGAGCTAACTATGGCTACACCTTC. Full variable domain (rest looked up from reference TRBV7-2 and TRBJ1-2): GAGVSQSPSNKVTEKGKDVELRCDPISGHTALYWYRQSLGQGLEFLIYFQGNSAPDKSGLPSDRFSAERTGGSVSTLTIQRTQQEDSAVYLCASSLGGQGANYGYTFGSGTRLTVV.